Here is one T cell receptor (beta chain) with its context. This specimen comes from a study of blood T cell repertoires in COVID-19. Study background: Sites in the United States, Italy and Spain provided acute and convalescent COVID-19 samples. Sources were T cells, B-cell-depleted T cells, or PBMCs; the material itself was cDNA or gDNA.

In the original analysis: Reference gene primers were amplified, and this amplification served to estimate nucleated cell counts. Repertoires were generated with immunoSEQ multiplex PCR, while TCRdb's copy carries only in-frame clones and drops some. V and J calls and clone size are given by that table; D and trimming were obtained from the DNA. The table shows some 200,000 clones, with 80% to 90% occurring only once. The sequencing sample was made of peripheral blood. The sequence derives from a woman of 80 years or more with active or convalescent COVID-19.

Here the CDR3 reads CASSYNPLTGSSYNSPLHF. In DNA form, the CDR3 reads TGTGCCAGCAGTTACAACCCTTTGACAGGGAGCTCCTATAATTCACCCCTCCACTTT. V is TRBV6-2 or TRBV6-3 and J is TRBJ1-6; 7 nucleotides match TRBD1. Germline V gives CDR1 MNHEY, CDR2 SVGEGT. The CDR3 length is 19 residues. V was clipped by 2 bases and J by 0 bases; unmatched bases: 10.